Given below is one TCR beta chain in context. The target antigen is unknown. Each CDR3 protein is one row after TCRdb ran MiXCR on the reads. The data show around 900,000 distinct CDR3 sequences, 31% seen once. The data are from a study of T cell repertoires in cytomegalovirus infection. The length of the CDR3 is 15 residues. The V and J ends lost 0 bases and 8 bases respectively, with 11 bases between them. Looked up from germline, CDR1 is MGHRA and CDR2 is YSYEKL. This specimen was cultured CD8+ T cells from PBMCs, taken from culture after CMV antigen stimulation. The V call is TRBV4-1, the J call TRBJ1-6, with D hard to call. The receptor was isolated from a human donor in good health (CMV status not recorded). Some clones in this sample may be carry-over from other donors' samples. The CDR3 sequence is CASSQDRNLDSPLHF. The CDR3 nucleotides are TGCGCCAGCAGCCAAGATAGGAATCTGGATTCACCCCTCCACTTT.